The next 18 T cell receptor beta chains were all read from a single sample in a study of shared clonotypes between healthy human individuals. Some clones are missing from TCRdb's copy, which holds only in-frame ones; the method was immunoSEQ multiplex PCR. The table lists hundreds of thousands of clones, over 65% of them singletons, with 13% in the top ten. Input material: PBMCs. The receptor source for this set is a woman in her thirties or forties in good health. Some clones in this sample may be carry-over from other donors' samples.

This clone appeared a few times. V is TRBV6-4 and J is TRBJ2-1; D possibly matches TRBD1 or TRBD2 (5 bases each). V lost 4 bases to trimming and J lost 8 bases, with 12 bases between them. Germline CDR1 and CDR2: MRHNA and SNTAGT. The CDR3 is made up of 13 amino acids. The CDR3 DNA is TGTGCCAGCAGTGCCCGGGACGTCGATGAGCAGTTCTTC. Translated: CASSARDVDEQFF.

The J gene is TRBJ2-7, the V gene TRBV30; D might be TRBD1 (5 bases). Trimming removed 8 bases at V and 3 bases at J, with 14 bases between. The CDR3 totals 12 residues. From germline, CDR1 is GTSNPN and CDR2 SVGIG (reference sequence). The CDR3 sequence: CARSQDRYEQYF. The CDR3 region has the DNA TGTGCCCGGTCACAGGACCGCTACGAGCAGTACTTC.

This clone appeared a few times. This chain links TRBV30 with TRBJ2-1, with 10 bases lining up with TRBD2. V lost 8 bases, J lost 9 bases, and 10 bases stayed unmatched. This CDR3 is built from 13 residues. Germline CDR1 is GTSNPN and CDR2 is SVGIG (reference sequence). CDR3 protein: CAAELAGLGEQFF. CDR3 nucleotide sequence: TGTGCCGCAGAACTAGCGGGACTGGGTGAGCAGTTCTTC.

This clone was counted a few times. The V and J genes are TRBV6-6 and TRBJ2-5, with no clear D. Germline-derived CDR1 and CDR2 are MNHNY and SVGAGI (reference sequence). V lost 4 bases to trimming and J lost 1 base, with 7 bases between them. The CDR3 is made up of 13 amino acids. CDR3: CASSFDIQETQYF. CDR3 coding DNA: TGTGCCAGCAGTTTCGACATCCAAGAGACCCAGTACTTC.

The V call is TRBV28, the J call TRBJ1-4; the D gene is possibly TRBD1 (5 bases). This CDR3 spans 15 amino acids. Trimming removed 2 bases from V and 7 bases from J, with 14 bases in between. Germline CDR1 and CDR2: MDHEN and SYDVKM. For the CDR3, the DNA is TGTGCCAGCAGTTTAACGGGGCGTCTCCTTGAAAAACTGTTTTTT. This gives the protein CASSLTGRLLEKLFF.

CDR3 loop: CASSDGLENTEAFF. The CDR3 nucleotides are TGTGCCAGCAGCGATGGGTTGGAGAACACTGAAGCTTTCTTT. This rearrangement joins TRBV2 to TRBJ1-1; D gene ambiguous. Trimming shortened V by 6 bases and J by 1 base, and 12 bases separated the two germline ends. Germline loops: CDR1 SNHLY, CDR2 FYNNEI. The CDR3 has 14 amino acids.

The rearrangement joins TRBV2 to TRBJ2-7, with 11 bases that match TRBD1. The V gene's germline CDR1 is SNHLY and CDR2 FYNNEI. The CDR3 totals 15 residues. The V and J ends lost 8 bases and 4 bases, in that order; junction bases with no gene match: 10. The CDR3 DNA reads TGTGCCAGCCTAGGTCGGGACAGGGGGTTTTACGAGCAGTACTTC. Amino acids: CASLGRDRGFYEQYF. Complete variable domain (other parts from reference TRBV2 and TRBJ2-7): EPEVTQTPSHQVTQMGQEVILRCVPISNHLYFYWYRQILGQKVEFLVSFYNNEISEKSEIFDDQFSVERPDGSNFTLKIRSTKLEDSAMYFCASLGRDRGFYEQYFGPGTRLTVT.

The chain is built from TRBV7-9 and TRBJ1-5; maybe TRBD1 (5 bases). CDR1 is SEHNR and CDR2 is FQNEAQ in the germline V gene (reference sequence). Trimming stripped 3 bases from V and 4 bases from J, with 25 bases between. This CDR3 comprises 19 residues. CDR3 bases: TGTGCCAGCAGCTTCGGCGGCCGTGGGGCAAGGGGAAAGAATCAGCCCCAGCATTTT. The encoded protein is CASSFGGRGARGKNQPQHF.

V usage is TRBV5-1 and J usage is TRBJ2-2; either TRBD1 or TRBD2 may supply D (5 bases each). Germline CDR1 reads SGHRS; CDR2 reads YFSETQ. With 4 bases removed from V and 2 bases from J, the gap between germline ends came to 15 bases. CDR3 size: 16 residues. CDR3 region: CASSRSGDPNTGELFF. CDR3 DNA sequence: TGCGCCAGCAGCCGCAGTGGGGACCCAAACACCGGGGAGCTGTTTTTT.

Of note for this clone: Relative to the germline gene, one junction end is altered; a read error may explain this. The chain links TRBV28 to TRBJ2-7, with TRBD1 matching over 7 bases. The CDR3 spans 17 residues. Germline-derived CDR1 and CDR2 are MDHEN and SYDVKM. CDR3 sequence: CASSIPPRQGLSYKQYF. The CDR3 DNA reads as TGTGCCAGCAGTATACCCCCACGACAGGGTTTAAGCTACAAGCAGTACTTC. Variable domain in full (rest from reference TRBV28 and TRBJ2-7): DVKVTQSSRYLVKRTGEKVFLECVQDMDHENMFWYRQDPGLGLRLIYFSYDVKMKEKGDIPEGYSVSREKKERFSLILESASTNQTSMYLCASSIPPRQGLSYKQYFGPGTRLTVT.

The J gene is TRBJ2-5, the V gene TRBV18; D is uncertain. The CDR3 totals 10 residues. The germline V gene encodes CDR1 KGHSH and CDR2 LQKENI. The germline V and J ends were trimmed by 7 bases and 1 base, with 1 base remaining between them. This CDR3 reads CASFQETQYF. As DNA, the CDR3 is TGTGCCAGCTTCCAAGAGACCCAGTACTTC.

This clone was found once. The genes are TRBV29-1 and TRBJ2-2, with 11 bases fitting TRBD2. V shed 6 bases and J 6 bases; nucleotides not matched to a gene: 12. Germline CDR1 reads SQVTM; CDR2 reads ANQGSEA. The CDR3 length is 16 residues. The CDR3: CSVGLAGGKPAGELFF. CDR3 nucleotides: TGCAGCGTCGGTCTAGCGGGAGGAAAGCCCGCCGGGGAGCTGTTTTTT.

The chain links TRBV10-3 to TRBJ2-3; the D is unclear. With 3 bases removed from V and 0 bases from J, the gap between germline ends came to 13 bases. Germline lookup yields CDR1 ENHRY and CDR2 SYGVKD. This CDR3 has 16 residues. This chain's CDR3 is CAISDVIGPSTDTQYF. Here the CDR3 DNA reads TGTGCCATCAGTGACGTTATTGGTCCTAGCACAGATACGCAGTATTTT.

CDR3 nucleotides: TGTGCCAGCAGCAGAGGGCCAGCAGAGCAGTACTTC. This sequence encodes CASSRGPAEQYF. The rearrangement uses TRBV11-2 and TRBJ2-7, with a weak D call TRBD2 (5 bases). Germline loops: CDR1 SGHAT, CDR2 FQNNGV. The CDR3 loop spans 12 amino acids. V lost 5 bases and J lost 7, with 12 bases in between.

The J gene is TRBJ2-7, the V gene TRBV7-2, with 8 bases fitting TRBD2. The junction had 9 bases not matched to a gene; V was cut back by 5 bases and J by 6 bases. The CDR3 has 14 amino acids. CDR1 is SGHTA and CDR2 is FQGNSA in the germline V gene. The CDR3 sequence is CASSPGTSIGEQYF. CDR3 coding DNA: TGTGCCAGCAGCCCAGGGACTAGTATTGGCGAGCAGTACTTC.

Concerning this clone: Other DNA sequences in the same sample also yield this CDR3. The rearrangement links TRBV28 to TRBJ1-4; no clear D gene. This CDR3 comprises 15 residues. V was clipped by 3 bases and J by 5 bases, with 13 bases between them. The V gene's germline CDR1 is MDHEN and CDR2 SYDVKM. CDR3 DNA sequence: TGTGCCAGCAGTTTTGGAGGATATGGCAATGAAAAACTGTTTTTT. Amino acid sequence: CASSFGGYGNEKLFF. Full variable domain (rest looked up from reference TRBV28 and TRBJ1-4): DVKVTQSSRYLVKRTGEKVFLECVQDMDHENMFWYRQDPGLGLRLIYFSYDVKMKEKGDIPEGYSVSREKKERFSLILESASTNQTSMYLCASSFGGYGNEKLFFGSGTQLSVL.

This chain links TRBV19 with TRBJ2-2; 10 bases match TRBD1. Trimming removed 8 bases from V and 5 bases from J; junction bases left unmatched: 2. CDR3 size: 13 residues. CDR1 and CDR2 from the germline V gene are LNHDA and SQIVND (reference sequence). CDR3 DNA: TGTGCCAGTCGGGACAGGGGTACCGGGGAGCTGTTTTTT. It encodes CASRDRGTGELFF.

The chain links TRBV11-2 to TRBJ2-5; a possible D gene is TRBD2 (6 bases). Germline V gene sequence: CDR1 SGHAT, CDR2 FQNNGV. The CDR3 sequence is 14 residues long. The ends were cut back, 5 bases at V and 5 bases at J, with 15 bases in the middle. CDR3 residues: CASSTIGRWETQYF. The CDR3 DNA reads TGTGCCAGCAGCACAATAGGGAGGTGGGAGACCCAGTACTTC.